This TCR beta chain was retrieved from a study of shared clonotypes between healthy human individuals. Naive CD8 populations comprised CD45RO-negative cells positively selected for CCR7, excluding terminally differentiated effector memory CD45RA+ cells. As concerns this clone: The antigen is unknown.

Sequenced by immunoSEQ multiplex PCR; TCRdb stores in-frame clones only, minus some. The table has roughly 2 million clones, approximately 95% seen once; the top ten hold 0.85% to 1.3%. Study-level points and caveats: Large depth notwithstanding, sorted-subset sequencing proved incomplete by rarefaction.

Germline assignment: CDR1 SNHLY and CDR2 FYNNEI. V lost 3 bases to trimming and J lost 2 bases; unmatched junction nucleotides: 6. This CDR3 contains 16 residues. This clonotype was sampled from a man aged 18 to 30 in good health. The chain combines TRBV2 with TRBJ2-3, with 9 nucleotides matching TRBD2. Input material: naive CD8+ T cells sorted from blood. The CDR3, as DNA: TGTGCCAGCAGTGAGGGAGCGGGGGGACTCACAGATACGCAGTATTTT. Translated: CASSEGAGGLTDTQYF.